This passage covers 8 T cell receptor beta chains from one sample sequenced in a study of molecular identifiers for immune sequencing clone quantification. TCRdb analysed the PCR reads with MiXCR anew, one entry per CDR3 protein. Of 80,000 to 100,000 distinct CDR3 sequences listed, 20% to 25% are singletons. Sequencing used naive CD8+ T cells from blood, with Jurkat cell RNA spiked in. Subset given: FACS-sorted CD8+CD4-CCR7+CD45RA+ naive T cells. These receptors all stem from a human donor in good health. Some libraries in this study had Jurkat cell RNA spiked in.

This clonotype has more than one count but fewer than ten. V and J are TRBV23-1 and TRBJ1-1; D gene uncertain. TRBV23-1 is an ORF; its function is uncertain. Trimming stripped 0 bases from V and 3 bases from J, with 5 bases between. This CDR3 comprises 13 residues. The CDR3 bases are TGCGCCAGCAGTCAATCAACTTACACTGAAGCTTTCTTT. Translation gives CASSQSTYTEAFF.

This clonotype was detected many times. V and J are TRBV15 and TRBJ2-7, with TRBD1 matching over 9 bases. J gave up 5 bases and V 5 bases, and 10 bases lay outside the gene matches. The V gene's germline CDR1 is LNHNV and CDR2 YYDKDF (reference sequence). This CDR3 is built from 15 residues. Here the CDR3 reads CATSARDRVIDEQYF. CDR3 sequence (DNA): TGTGCCACCAGCGCACGGGACAGGGTTATAGACGAGCAGTACTTC.

This clonotype was observed at least ten times. This chain connects TRBV20-1 to TRBJ1-4; 7 bases agree with TRBD1. V trimming: 0 bases; J trimming: 8 bases; junction bases outside the gene matches: 9. This CDR3 has 15 amino acids. Germline values: CDR1 DFQATT, CDR2 SNEGSKA (reference sequence). CDR3 bases: TGCAGTGCTAGAGATCTGGAAGGGGGCATAGAAAAACTGTTTTTT. Translation: CSARDLEGGIEKLFF.

In its sample, this clonotype was seen many times. The chain joins TRBV7-9 to TRBJ2-7, with D maybe TRBD1 (6 bases). The CDR3 loop spans 14 amino acids. V lost 4 bases, J lost 3 bases, and 13 bases lay in between. CDR1 is SEHNR, CDR2 FQNEAQ, per germline (reference sequence). The CDR3 loop is CASSSGHPNYEQYF. For the CDR3, the DNA is TGTGCCAGCAGCTCGGGACACCCGAACTACGAGCAGTACTTC.

This clonotype was detected a few times. The chain has TRBV20-1 and TRBJ2-1; 7 bases align to TRBD2. The CDR3 runs 14 residues. Trimming at V came to 3 bases and at J to 0 bases, leaving 2 bases not matched to a gene. Germline loops: CDR1 DFQATT, CDR2 SNEGSKA (reference sequence). For the CDR3, the DNA is TGCAGTGCTAGTAAGCGGGACTCCTACAATGAGCAGTTCTTC. It is translated as CSASKRDSYNEQFF.

This clonotype was recorded many times. V gene TRBV2 combines with J gene TRBJ2-7; 8 positions match TRBD1. CDR1 is SNHLY and CDR2 is FYNNEI in the germline V gene. The CDR3 extends over 13 amino acids. Trimming cost V 8 bases and J 4 bases; bases outside gene matches: 7. In DNA, the CDR3 is TGTGCCAGCCTGGACAGGGTAACGTACGAGCAGTACTTC. It codes for CASLDRVTYEQYF.

This clonotype came up many times. The chain uses TRBV4-1 and TRBJ2-3, with D tentatively TRBD2 (6 bases). The CDR3 runs to 16 residues. Germline CDR1 and CDR2: MGHRA and YSYEKL. Between the trimmed V and J ends, which lost 3 bases and 2 bases, there was a span of 15 bases. The CDR3 DNA is TGCGCCAGCAGCCAGACGGCGGGACGAGTCACAGATACGCAGTATTTT. As protein: CASSQTAGRVTDTQYF.

This clonotype came up many times. The chain uses TRBV5-1 and TRBJ2-7; 7 nucleotides match TRBD1. After removal of 1 base from V and 2 bases from J, the junction contained 0 bases not matched to a gene. CDR1 is SGHRS and CDR2 is YFSETQ in the germline V gene. The CDR3 has 13 residues. Here the CDR3 reads CASSLTGAYEQYF. In DNA form, the CDR3 reads TGCGCCAGCAGCTTGACAGGGGCCTACGAGCAGTACTTC.